These 26 T cell receptor beta chains were all obtained from the same sample, sequenced in a study of graft-versus-host responses after intestinal transplantation. For these TCRs, the target antigens are not known. Produced via immunoSEQ multiplex PCR; TCRdb's table is partial and in-frame only. The sample lists some 90,000 clones; 85% to 95% were seen once. The starting material was unstimulated CD8+ T cells sorted from spleen or lymph node cells, obtained before intestinal transplant. These receptor sequences come from a human donor who received an intestinal transplant.

This chain joins TRBV5-5 and TRBJ2-7; D gene ambiguous. CDR3 length: 16 residues. With 3 bases removed from V and 0 bases from J, the gap between germline ends came to 16 bases. The germline gives CDR1 SGHKS, CDR2 YYEKEE (reference sequence). The CDR3 nucleotides read TGTGCCAGCAGCTCAATCTTGTCGGTCATCTCCTACGAGCAGTACTTC. This encodes CASSSILSVISYEQYF. Drawing the rest from reference TRBV5-5 and TRBJ2-7, the complete variable domain is DAGVTQSPTHLIKTRGQQVTLRCSPISGHKSVSWYQQVLGQGPQFIFQYYEKEERGRGNFPDRFSARQFPNYSSELNVNALLLGDSALYLCASSSILSVISYEQYFGPGTRLTVT.

The J gene is TRBJ2-5, the V gene TRBV19, with 8 bases matching TRBD2. Per the germline V gene, CDR1 is LNHDA and CDR2 is SQIVND (reference sequence). The CDR3 has 17 amino acids. J gave up 4 bases and V 6 bases, and 16 bases lay outside the gene matches. CDR3 in DNA: TGTGCCAGTAGCGGCATAATAGCGGGAAGGGTTGGAGAGACCCAGTACTTC. This codes for CASSGIIAGRVGETQYF.

This clone showed up just a few times. The chain is built from TRBV2 and TRBJ1-1, with D hard to call. Looked up from germline, CDR1 is SNHLY and CDR2 is FYNNEI. V was cut by 4 bases and J by 3 bases, with 6 bases left in between. This CDR3 is built from 12 residues. The CDR3 coding sequence is TGTGCCAGCAGTGTAGTAGACACTGAAGCTTTCTTT. Amino acid sequence: CASSVVDTEAFF.

The chain couples TRBV7-9 to TRBJ2-7, with D possibly being TRBD2 (5 bases). CDR1 and CDR2 from the germline V gene are SEHNR and FQNEAQ (reference sequence). This CDR3 is 13 amino acids long. The germline V and J ends were trimmed by 4 bases and 5 bases, with 12 bases remaining between them. The CDR3 loop reads CASSSAPGNEQYF. In DNA form, the CDR3 reads TGTGCCAGCAGCTCCGCACCGGGAAACGAGCAGTACTTC.

This clone was picked up a small number of times. The chain combines TRBV6-1 with TRBJ1-2; 8 bases fit TRBD1. Germline values: CDR1 MNHNS, CDR2 SASEGT. J gave up 7 bases and V 3 bases, and 4 bases lay outside the gene matches. The CDR3 is 13 residues long. This chain's CDR3 is CASSEGTGRGYTF. CDR3 sequence (DNA): TGTGCCAGCAGTGAGGGGACAGGTCGTGGCTACACCTTC.

This chain connects TRBV19 to TRBJ2-3; unclear D gene. V was shortened by 7 bases and J by 2 bases, with 16 bases between the two germline ends. The CDR3 is made up of 15 amino acids. The germline V gene has CDR1 LNHDA and CDR2 SQIVND (reference sequence). In nucleotides, the CDR3 is TGTGCCAGTACCCCACTACTCGGGTCCACAGATACGCAGTATTTT. Residues: CASTPLLGSTDTQYF. Drawing the rest from reference TRBV19 and TRBJ2-3, the complete variable domain is DGGITQSPKYLFRKEGQNVTLSCEQNLNHDAMYWYRQDPGQGLRLIYYSQIVNDFQKGDIAEGYSVSREKKESFPLTVTSAQKNPTAFYLCASTPLLGSTDTQYFGPGTRLTVL.

The rearrangement links TRBV12-5 to TRBJ2-7; TRBD1 matches at 9 bases. The junction had 7 bases not matched to a gene; V was cut back by 4 bases and J by 3 bases. CDR3 length: 15 residues. Germline CDR1 LGHNT, CDR2 FRNRAP. The CDR3 loop reads CASGSTGTGIYEQYF. The CDR3 DNA reads TGTGCTAGTGGTTCGACCGGGACAGGGATCTACGAGCAGTACTTC. Complete variable domain (other parts from reference TRBV12-5 and TRBJ2-7): DARVTQTPRHKVTEMGQEVTMRCQPILGHNTVFWYRQTMMQGLELLAYFRNRAPLDDSGMPKDRFSAEMPDATLATLKIQPSEPRDSAVYFCASGSTGTGIYEQYFGPGTRLTVT.

V is TRBV9 and J is TRBJ2-6; TRBD2 matches 8 bases. Germline loops: CDR1 SGDLS, CDR2 YYNGEE. The CDR3 extends over 18 amino acids. Trimming removed 4 bases from V and 4 bases from J; junction bases left unmatched: 13. As DNA, the CDR3 is TGTGCCAGCAGCTCGAACCCATCGGGGGGGGACGGGGCCAACGTCCTGACTTTC. It translates to CASSSNPSGGDGANVLTF.

V and J are TRBV30 and TRBJ1-3, with 7 bases that match TRBD1. Germline CDR1 GTSNPN, CDR2 SVGIG (reference sequence). The ends lost 5 bases at V and 4 bases at J; junction bases unmatched: 5. The CDR3 runs 13 residues. CDR3 DNA: TGTGCCTGGGATACAGGGGTCGGAAACACCATATATTTT. As protein: CAWDTGVGNTIYF.

The chain joins TRBV11-3 to TRBJ2-7; D may be TRBD1 (6 bases). V lost 4 bases to trimming and J lost 0 bases, with 10 bases between them. This CDR3 has 14 amino acids. Germline values: CDR1 SGHNT, CDR2 YENEEA. As DNA, the CDR3 is TGTGCCAGCAGCTCATGGGACATCTCCTACGAGCAGTACTTC. Its protein product is CASSSWDISYEQYF.

The chain links TRBV30 to TRBJ2-3; 7 nucleotides align to TRBD1. The CDR3 loop spans 14 amino acids. Per germline, CDR1 GTSNPN and CDR2 SVGIG (reference sequence). V shed 5 bases and J 2 bases; nucleotides not matched to a gene: 7. CDR3 bases: TGTGCCTGGGGCCTGGGACAGATCACAGATACGCAGTATTTT. This sequence encodes CAWGLGQITDTQYF.

This clone was seen just once. This sequence joins TRBV5-4 and TRBJ2-7, with D maybe TRBD1 (5 bases). The V gene's germline CDR1 is SGHNT and CDR2 YYREEE (reference sequence). The CDR3 is 14 residues long. V was trimmed by 2 bases and J by 2 bases, leaving 11 bases between them. CDR3 sequence (DNA): TGTGCCAGCAGCTTTGCGATAGGGGCCTACGAGCAGTACTTC. Translation: CASSFAIGAYEQYF.

The chain uses TRBV7-9 and TRBJ2-7, with D hard to call. Deletions cut 2 bases from V and 0 bases from J, with 11 bases between. Germline loops: CDR1 SEHNR, CDR2 FQNEAQ (reference sequence). The CDR3 runs 15 residues. Written as DNA, the CDR3 is TGTGCCAGCAGCTTAAGAACCGCCAGCTCCTACGAGCAGTACTTC. Protein product: CASSLRTASSYEQYF.

Comment on this clone: The junction does not match germline at one end; this may be a read error. This chain connects TRBV19 to TRBJ2-1; D gene uncertain. The CDR3 spans 9 residues. Per germline, CDR1 LNHDA and CDR2 SQIVND (reference sequence). CDR3 coding DNA: TGTGCCGCGAGTTGCCGAACCGTCTTC. This translates into CAASCRTVF.

The V gene is TRBV30, the J gene TRBJ1-3, with 9 bases fitting TRBD1. The CDR3 is made up of 16 amino acids. Per germline, CDR1 GTSNPN and CDR2 SVGIG (reference sequence). Losses at the gene ends were 0 bases for V and 4 bases for J; bases not matched to a gene: 7. The CDR3 region is CAWSVLGDRVGNTIYF. DNA for the CDR3: TGTGCCTGGAGTGTACTCGGGGACAGGGTGGGAAACACCATATATTTT.

The chain uses TRBV19 and TRBJ1-2; D may be TRBD1 (5 bases). Looked up from germline, CDR1 is LNHDA and CDR2 is SQIVND (reference sequence). This CDR3 is built from 18 residues. V was cut by 5 bases and J by 5 bases, with 27 bases left in between. The CDR3 sequence is CASSLGGTDYRIRYGYTF. DNA of the CDR3: TGTGCCAGTAGTTTGGGTGGTACAGATTACAGGATCCGGTATGGCTACACCTTC.

The chain has TRBV19 and TRBJ1-4, with D perhaps matching TRBD1 (5 bases). This CDR3 has 16 amino acids. V lost 6 bases and J lost 3, with 17 bases in between. Germline lookup yields CDR1 LNHDA and CDR2 SQIVND (reference sequence). The CDR3 bases are TGTGCCAGTAGCCCCACAGGTGGGGCTTCTAATGAAAAACTGTTTTTT. Protein: CASSPTGGASNEKLFF.

This chain connects TRBV27 to TRBJ1-5; 7 nucleotides match TRBD1. The germline gives CDR1 MNHEY, CDR2 SMNVEV (reference sequence). Trimming at V came to 8 bases and at J to 0 bases, leaving 13 bases not matched to a gene. The CDR3 length is 17 residues. The CDR3 sequence is CASFLATGLGSNQPQHF. CDR3 DNA: TGTGCCAGCTTTTTAGCGACAGGGCTGGGTAGCAATCAGCCCCAGCATTTT.

This clone appeared once. The rearrangement links TRBV5-4 to TRBJ2-7; 11 bases agree with TRBD2. The CDR3 consists of 18 residues. Germline V CDR1 and CDR2: SGHNT, YYREEE (reference sequence). The V segment lost 5 bases and the J segment 0 bases; nucleotides outside the gene matches: 13. The CDR3 loop reads CASRPGLAAGRSSYEQYF. CDR3 nucleotide sequence: TGTGCCAGCAGACCGGGACTAGCGGCGGGCAGGAGCTCCTACGAGCAGTACTTC.

This clone was counted a single time. The rearrangement joins TRBV2 to TRBJ2-1, with 7 bases that match TRBD2. The CDR3 is 16 residues long. Per germline, CDR1 SNHLY and CDR2 FYNNEI. J lost 2 bases, V lost 7 bases, and 11 bases had no gene match. CDR3 sequence reads: CASIARSGHAYNEQFF. Written as DNA, the CDR3 is TGTGCCAGCATCGCCCGTAGCGGGCACGCCTACAATGAGCAGTTCTTC.

This rearrangement joins TRBV11-3 to TRBJ2-1; 10 nucleotides match TRBD2. Germline values: CDR1 SGHNT, CDR2 YENEEA. Trimming removed 1 base from V and 6 bases from J; junction bases left unmatched: 9. The CDR3 totals 17 residues. This CDR3 is CASSLGLAGDLANEQFF. CDR3 bases: TGTGCCAGCAGCTTAGGGCTAGCGGGAGATTTAGCCAATGAGCAGTTCTTC. Full variable domain (outside the CDR3, taken from reference TRBV11-3 and TRBJ2-1): EAGVVQSPRYKIIEKKQPVAFWCNPISGHNTLYWYLQNLGQGPELLIRYENEEAVDDSQLPKDRFSAERLKGVDSTLKIQPAELGDSAVYLCASSLGLAGDLANEQFFGPGTRLTVL.

The chain carries TRBV19 and TRBJ1-1; 7 bases line up with TRBD1. V shed 3 bases and J 0 bases; nucleotides not matched to a gene: 4. CDR1 and CDR2 from the germline V gene are LNHDA and SQIVND (reference sequence). This CDR3 contains 15 residues. The CDR3: CASSMRTGMNTEAFF. In nucleotides, the CDR3 is TGTGCCAGTAGTATGCGGACAGGAATGAACACTGAAGCTTTCTTT.

This clone was seen a single time. The chain links TRBV19 to TRBJ2-1; 10 bases agree with TRBD1. The CDR3 runs to 16 residues. V dropped 0 bases and J dropped 6; count of bases not matched to a gene: 5. The germline CDR1 and CDR2 sequences are LNHDA and SQIVND (reference sequence). Here the CDR3 reads CASSIDSRTGGNEQFF. The CDR3 DNA reads TGTGCCAGTAGTATAGATAGTCGGACAGGGGGCAATGAGCAGTTCTTC.

The J gene is TRBJ2-5, the V gene TRBV27, with 7 bases identical to TRBD2. The end of the DNA fits TRBJ2-7 better, so the J call may be wrong. From germline, CDR1 is MNHEY and CDR2 SMNVEV (reference sequence). This CDR3 is built from 15 residues. This CDR3 is CASSLGAGPPHEQYF. The CDR3, as DNA: TGTGCCAGCAGTTTAGGAGCGGGACCTCCCCACGAGCAGTACTTC.

This rearrangement joins TRBV7-9 to TRBJ2-3, with D maybe TRBD2 (5 bases). This CDR3 comprises 17 residues. V lost 5 bases and J 5 bases, leaving 23 bases between the germline ends. Germline loops: CDR1 SEHNR, CDR2 FQNEAQ (reference sequence). The CDR3 is CASSPRREGQERDTQYF. Here the CDR3 DNA reads TGTGCCAGCAGCCCCCGACGGGAAGGGCAGGAAAGAGATACGCAGTATTTT.

CDR3 coding DNA: TGTGCCAGCAGCGGGACAGGGAATTCACCCCTCCACTTT. Its protein is CASSGTGNSPLHF. The gene calls are TRBV9 and TRBJ1-6, with TRBD1 matching 8 bases. Losses at the gene ends were 3 bases for V and 7 bases for J; bases not matched to a gene: 0. The CDR3 extends over 13 amino acids. CDR1 is SGDLS, CDR2 YYNGEE, per germline.